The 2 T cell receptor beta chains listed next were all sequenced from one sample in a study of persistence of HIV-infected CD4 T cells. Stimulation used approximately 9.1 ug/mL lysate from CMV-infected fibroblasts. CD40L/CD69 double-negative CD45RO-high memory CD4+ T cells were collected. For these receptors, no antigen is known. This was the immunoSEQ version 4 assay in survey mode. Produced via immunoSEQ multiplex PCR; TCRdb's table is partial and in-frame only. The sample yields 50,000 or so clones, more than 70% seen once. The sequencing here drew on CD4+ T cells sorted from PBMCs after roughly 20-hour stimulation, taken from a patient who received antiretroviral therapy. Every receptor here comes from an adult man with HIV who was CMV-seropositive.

CDR3 in amino acids: CASSLERAIRWDEQFF. The CDR3 DNA reads as TGTGCCAGCAGCTTAGAGCGGGCCATTAGGTGGGATGAGCAGTTCTTC. The V call is TRBV7-3, the J call TRBJ2-1, with D possibly being TRBD2 (6 bases). The germline CDR1 and CDR2 sequences are SGHTA and FQGTGA. The CDR3 has 16 amino acids. The V end was cut by 2 bases, the J end by 8 bases, with 19 bases between.

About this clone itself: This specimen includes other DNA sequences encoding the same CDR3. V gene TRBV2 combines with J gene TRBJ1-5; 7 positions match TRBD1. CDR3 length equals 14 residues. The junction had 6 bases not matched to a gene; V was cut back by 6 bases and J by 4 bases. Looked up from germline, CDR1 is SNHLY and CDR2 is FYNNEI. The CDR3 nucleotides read TGTGCCAGCAGGGGGACAGTTTCTAATCAGCCCCAGCATTTT. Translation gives CASRGTVSNQPQHF.